These 28 T cell receptor beta chains were sequenced from one sample in a study of blood T cell repertoires in COVID-19. The method was immunoSEQ multiplex PCR; TCRdb's version includes in-frame clones alone and lacks a portion of them. In the table there are about 160,000 clones, approximately 81% of which are singletons. Source material: PBMCs or T cells enriched from blood (not recorded which). The receptors originated from a woman in her thirties or forties with acute COVID-19.

This clone was counted between two and nine times. The same CDR3 can be traced to other DNA sequences in this sample. V is TRBV6-2 or TRBV6-3 and J is TRBJ2-7; 7 bases are shared with TRBD2. The trim removed 2 bases at V and 2 bases at J, leaving 3 bases unmatched. This CDR3 comprises 14 residues. Germline V gives CDR1 MNHEY, CDR2 SVGEGT. The chain's CDR3 is CASSYRGRTYEQYF. DNA for the CDR3: TGTGCCAGCAGTTACCGCGGGAGAACCTACGAGCAGTACTTC.

CDR3 in DNA: TGTGCCAGCAGCGCTGGGACAGCTCCTAACTATGGCTACACCTTC. Its protein product is CASSAGTAPNYGYTF. The chain employs TRBV9 and TRBJ1-2; 7 bases are a match to TRBD1. The germline CDR1 and CDR2 sequences are SGDLS and YYNGEE. V was clipped by 3 bases and J by 0 bases; unmatched bases: 5. The CDR3 consists of 15 residues.

The chain carries TRBV11-2 and TRBJ2-4; 9 positions agree with TRBD2. Germline loops: CDR1 SGHAT, CDR2 FQNNGV. The V and J ends lost 1 base and 0 bases, in that order; junction bases with no gene match: 4. The CDR3 consists of 17 residues. CDR3 nucleotides: TGTGCCAGCAGCTTAGTGGTAGCGGGAGAAGCCAAAAACATTCAGTACTTC. Protein: CASSLVVAGEAKNIQYF.

The rearrangement joins TRBV18 to TRBJ2-1; 8 nucleotides agree with TRBD2. CDR1 KGHSH and CDR2 LQKENI come from the germline V gene. CDR3 length equals 14 residues. V gave up 3 bases and J gave up 7 bases; unmatched junction bases: 5. The CDR3: CASSPMTSVNEQFF. The CDR3 coding sequence is TGTGCCAGCTCACCCATGACTAGCGTGAATGAGCAGTTCTTC.

The V gene is TRBV7-2, the J gene TRBJ2-2; D call uncertain. The V and J ends lost 5 bases and 3 bases respectively, with 16 bases between them. In germline, CDR1 is SGHTA, CDR2 FQGNSA. The CDR3 is made up of 16 amino acids. CDR3 in DNA: TGTGCCAGCAGCCAGAGACGTCCAGGCTACACCGGGGAGCTGTTTTTT. Translating it yields CASSQRRPGYTGELFF.

The V gene is TRBV30, the J gene TRBJ2-1; 11 positions match TRBD2. The CDR3 consists of 16 residues. J was trimmed by 5 bases and V by 0 bases; bases with no gene match: 6. CDR1 is GTSNPN, CDR2 SVGIG, per germline (reference sequence). In DNA, the CDR3 is TGTGCCTGGAGTGTACTTGGGACTAGCGGAAACAATGAGCAGTTCTTC. It encodes CAWSVLGTSGNNEQFF.

V and J are TRBV11-2 and TRBJ2-5; D may be TRBD1 (5 bases). The CDR3 contains 13 residues. V shed 3 bases and J shed 4 bases, with 9 bases lying between them. Germline V gives CDR1 SGHAT, CDR2 FQNNGV. CDR3: CASSFQGGETQYF. CDR3 DNA sequence: TGTGCCAGCAGCTTCCAGGGTGGAGAGACCCAGTACTTC.

A few counts support this clone. This chain uses TRBV28 with TRBJ1-1, with D possibly TRBD1 on 6 matching bases. The germline CDR1 and CDR2 sequences are MDHEN and SYDVKM. V dropped 5 bases and J dropped 1 base, with 8 bases sitting between them. The CDR3 has 13 residues. The CDR3 loop reads CASSPTGNTEAFF. DNA for the CDR3: TGTGCCAGCAGTCCGACAGGGAACACTGAAGCTTTCTTT.

The chain carries TRBV28 and TRBJ1-4; 7 nucleotides align to TRBD1. CDR3 length: 17 residues. Germline V gene sequence: CDR1 MDHEN, CDR2 SYDVKM. V lost 5 bases and J lost 5; bases outside the gene matches: 14. The CDR3: CASSPNFEWDRNEKLFF. CDR3 coding DNA: TGTGCCAGCAGTCCAAATTTCGAGTGGGACAGAAATGAAAAACTGTTTTTT. Full variable domain (missing parts from reference TRBV28 and TRBJ1-4): DVKVTQSSRYLVKRTGEKVFLECVQDMDHENMFWYRQDPGLGLRLIYFSYDVKMKEKGDIPEGYSVSREKKERFSLILESASTNQTSMYLCASSPNFEWDRNEKLFFGSGTQLSVL.

This chain connects TRBV28 to TRBJ1-5; 7 bases line up with TRBD1. V lost 6 bases and J lost 3; bases outside the gene matches: 14. The CDR3 has 17 amino acids. The V gene's germline CDR1 is MDHEN and CDR2 SYDVKM. The CDR3 is CASSSGLHRGDNQPQHF. CDR3 sequence (DNA): TGTGCCAGCAGCTCTGGCCTCCACAGGGGCGACAATCAGCCCCAGCATTTT.

In DNA form, the CDR3 reads TGTGCCATCACCTCCTCAAGAGAGGGGGTGAACACTGAAGCTTTCTTT. Translated, it gives CAITSSREGVNTEAFF. The rearrangement links TRBV10-3 to TRBJ1-1; tentatively, D is TRBD1 (6 bases). CDR1 ENHRY and CDR2 SYGVKD come from the germline V gene. There are 16 residues in the CDR3. Trimming removed 7 bases from V and 0 bases from J, with 18 bases in between.

The chain employs TRBV19 and TRBJ2-3; D is unclear. Between the trimmed V and J ends, which lost 0 bases and 3 bases, there was a span of 4 bases. The length of the CDR3 is 13 residues. Germline assignment: CDR1 LNHDA and CDR2 SQIVND (reference sequence). CDR3 amino acids: CASSIDQTDTQYF. The CDR3 region has the DNA TGTGCCAGTAGTATAGATCAAACAGATACGCAGTATTTT.

V usage is TRBV2 and J usage is TRBJ2-3; possible D gene TRBD2, 6 bases. The germline V and J ends were trimmed by 2 bases and 3 bases, with 15 bases remaining between them. In germline, CDR1 is SNHLY, CDR2 FYNNEI. CDR3 length: 16 residues. CDR3 DNA sequence: TGTGCCAGCAGTGAATGGGGGTGGACTATTACAGATACGCAGTATTTT. The encoded protein is CASSEWGWTITDTQYF.

The chain uses TRBV19 and TRBJ2-7; maybe TRBD1 (6 bases). The V end was cut by 5 bases, the J end by 3 bases, with 17 bases between. CDR1 and CDR2 from the germline V gene are LNHDA and SQIVND (reference sequence). The CDR3 runs 15 residues. The CDR3 loop is CASSFRQVSFYEQYF. CDR3 sequence (DNA): TGTGCCAGTAGTTTCCGACAGGTGTCGTTCTACGAGCAGTACTTC.

This clone has just a few counts. The genes are TRBV3-1 (or the pseudogene TRBV3-2) and TRBJ2-7, with 7 bases fitting TRBD1. V shed 1 base, J shed 3 bases, and the junction held 6 bases outside the gene matches. CDR3 size: 15 residues. Looked up from germline, CDR1 is LGHDT and CDR2 is YNNKEL (reference sequence). As DNA, the CDR3 is TGTGCCAGCAGCCAAGTTTGGGACAGCAACTACGAGCAGTACTTC. This codes for CASSQVWDSNYEQYF.

J is TRBJ2-2 and V is TRBV10-1; 13 nucleotides line up with TRBD2. CDR1 WNHNN and CDR2 SYGVQD come from the germline V gene (reference sequence). J lost 5 bases, V lost 0 bases, and 12 bases had no gene match. There are 20 residues in the CDR3. The CDR3 here is CASSESKLAGGLVRTGELFF. DNA for the CDR3: TGCGCCAGCAGTGAGTCGAAACTAGCGGGAGGGCTGGTGCGGACCGGGGAGCTGTTTTTT.

The J gene is TRBJ1-2, the V gene TRBV28, with 7 bases lining up with TRBD1. Germline-derived CDR1 and CDR2 are MDHEN and SYDVKM. This CDR3 has 13 residues. Trimming removed 5 bases from V and 4 bases from J; junction bases left unmatched: 4. CDR3 in DNA: TGTGCCAGCAGTAGGGGGCCCCTCTATGGCTACACCTTC. Translating it yields CASSRGPLYGYTF.

This clone came up once. V gene TRBV6-5 combines with J gene TRBJ1-2; 10 bases are a match to TRBD1. The CDR3 length is 13 residues. The germline gives CDR1 MNHEY, CDR2 SVGAGI. J was trimmed by 5 bases and V by 6 bases; bases with no gene match: 3. The CDR3 loop reads CASSWTGGYGYTF. In DNA, the CDR3 is TGTGCCAGCAGCTGGACAGGGGGATATGGCTACACCTTC.

The chain combines TRBV2 with TRBJ2-3; 11 bases map to TRBD2. The CDR3 totals 16 residues. The germline V gene encodes CDR1 SNHLY and CDR2 FYNNEI. The V segment lost 5 bases and the J segment 7 bases; nucleotides outside the gene matches: 11. The DNA for the CDR3 is TGTGCCAGCAGTAGACGACTAGCGGGACTAATCTATACGCAGTATTTT. Translating gives CASSRRLAGLIYTQYF.

This chain joins TRBV5-1 and TRBJ1-1; D ambiguous. The germline CDR1 and CDR2 sequences are SGHRS and YFSETQ. With 2 bases removed from V and 1 base from J, the gap between germline ends came to 9 bases. The CDR3 loop spans 14 amino acids. The CDR3 sequence: CASSLVGGNTEAFF. The CDR3 nucleotides read TGCGCCAGCAGCTTAGTCGGAGGGAACACTGAAGCTTTCTTT.

The chain uses TRBV7-9 and TRBJ1-4, with D tentatively TRBD1 (5 bases). This CDR3 is built from 16 residues. The ends were cut back, 4 bases at V and 3 bases at J, with 15 bases in the middle. Germline CDR1 reads SEHNR; CDR2 reads FQNEAQ (reference sequence). CDR3 DNA: TGTGCCAGCAGCTGGGGTCTGCTGACAGCTAATGAAAAACTGTTTTTT. Residues: CASSWGLLTANEKLFF.

This chain links TRBV7-3 with TRBJ1-2; D is ambiguous. Trimming shortened V by 0 bases and J by 1 base, and 9 bases separated the two germline ends. The CDR3 contains 15 residues. From germline, CDR1 is SGHTA and CDR2 FQGTGA. The CDR3 bases are TGTGCCAGCAGCTTAACGGGAGGGCTTAACTATGGCTACACCTTC. Amino acids: CASSLTGGLNYGYTF. The whole variable domain, filled in from reference TRBV7-3 and TRBJ1-2, reads GAGVSQTPSNKVTEKGKYVELRCDPISGHTALYWYRQSLGQGPEFLIYFQGTGAADDSGLPNDRFFAVRPEGSVSTLKIQRTERGDSAVYLCASSLTGGLNYGYTFGSGTRLTVV.

The chain uses TRBV6-2 or TRBV6-3 and TRBJ2-1, with 7 nucleotides matching TRBD2. CDR3 length equals 15 residues. Germline-derived CDR1 and CDR2 are MNHEY and SVGEGT. Unmatched junction bases numbered 5, after V lost 6 bases and J lost 0 bases. The CDR3 bases are TGTGCCAGCAGACCTCGGACTAGCTCCTACAATGAGCAGTTCTTC. It codes for CASRPRTSSYNEQFF.

This rearrangement joins TRBV2 to TRBJ1-5, with 9 bases that match TRBD1. V lost 4 bases and J lost 0; bases outside the gene matches: 7. In germline, CDR1 is SNHLY, CDR2 FYNNEI. This CDR3 is 17 amino acids long. This CDR3 reads CASSGRTGENSNQPQHF. CDR3 coding DNA: TGTGCCAGCAGTGGCCGGACAGGGGAAAATAGCAATCAGCCCCAGCATTTT. Based on the CDR3 plus reference TRBV2 and TRBJ1-5, the full variable domain is EPEVTQTPSHQVTQMGQEVILRCVPISNHLYFYWYRQILGQKVEFLVSFYNNEISEKSEIFDDQFSVERPDGSNFTLKIRSTKLEDSAMYFCASSGRTGENSNQPQHFGDGTRLSIL.

V and J are TRBV4-1 and TRBJ1-2, with D possibly being TRBD1 (5 bases). The CDR3 runs to 15 residues. Trimming took 2 bases from V and 4 from J, leaving 14 bases between them. Looked up from germline, CDR1 is MGHRA and CDR2 is YSYEKL. CDR3 loop: CASSQITGLGYGYTF. DNA of the CDR3: TGCGCCAGCAGCCAAATCACAGGCCTGGGCTATGGCTACACCTTC.

The sample holds one count of this clone. J is TRBJ2-1 and V is TRBV24-1; 11 bases are a match to TRBD2. The germline V gene encodes CDR1 KGHDR and CDR2 SFDVKD. This CDR3 spans 15 amino acids. Unmatched junction bases numbered 5, after V lost 7 bases and J lost 4 bases. CDR3 amino acids: CATRGGTSGYNEQFF. The CDR3 DNA is TGTGCCACCAGGGGTGGGACTAGCGGTTACAATGAGCAGTTCTTC.

This clone was found once. This chain joins TRBV27 and TRBJ2-3; D is possibly TRBD1 (5 bases). The CDR3 loop spans 13 amino acids. Trimming pared 3 bases from V and 3 bases from J, leaving 7 bases between. The V gene's germline CDR1 is MNHEY and CDR2 SMNVEV (reference sequence). The CDR3 region is CASSFSGTDTQYF. For the CDR3, the DNA is TGTGCCAGCAGTTTTTCAGGGACAGATACGCAGTATTTT.

V is TRBV5-1 and J is TRBJ2-2, with a tentative D call TRBD1 (5 bases). CDR1 is SGHRS, CDR2 YFSETQ, per germline. There are 14 residues in the CDR3. Trimming removed 6 bases from V and 1 base from J, with 10 bases in between. The CDR3 bases are TGCGCCAGCAAATGGGGCCAGAACACCGGGGAGCTGTTTTTT. Its translation: CASKWGQNTGELFF.